These T cell receptor beta chains were read from a single sample in a study of response to subunit inactivated influenza vaccine. From the RT-PCR reads, TCRdb called clonotypes with MiXCR, one entry per CDR3 protein. The sample consists of some 500,000 distinct CDR3 sequences, 16% of them appearing once. Specimen: CD4+ T cells sorted from PBMCs, collected 23 to 25 months after vaccination. The receptors derive from a man between 50 and 69 years old who received an inactivated influenza vaccine. Each CDR3 is given with its conserved first and last residue. D genes are given only for firm matches. Clone size, where shown, is once, few, many, or a class for clones that have expanded.

-,TRBJ1-6,TRBV4-1,few,CASSREPGLRDSPLHF,TGCGCCAGCAGCCGAGAACCGGGACTCCGGGATTCACCCCTCCACTTT
TRBD1,TRBJ2-3,TRBV20-1,few,CSATGQALNTQYF,TGCAGTGCGACAGGACAGGCCCTGAATACGCAGTATTTT
-,TRBJ1-5,TRBV7-2,-,CASSPMWGSNQPQHF,TGTGCCAGCAGCCCTATGTGGGGAAGCAATCAGCCCCAGCATTTT
TRBD2,TRBJ2-3,TRBV7-2,-,CASSLVPSGGTQYF,TGTGCCAGCAGCTTAGTCCCTAGCGGGGGTACGCAGTATTTT
-,TRBJ2-3,TRBV2,few,CASSEAGYSTDTQYF,TGTGCCAGCAGTGAAGCGGGCTACTCCACAGATACGCAGTATTTT
TRBD1,TRBJ1-1,TRBV29-1,few,CSASDRVAEAFF,TGCAGCGCCTCGGACAGGGTGGCTGAAGCTTTCTTT
-,TRBJ2-6,TRBV3-1,few,CASSQDPGGGPGANVLTF,TGTGCCAGCAGCCAAGATCCAGGGGGAGGTCCTGGGGCCAACGTCCTGACTTTC
-,TRBJ2-5,TRBV12-3/TRBV12-4,-,CASSFAQGLSQYF,TGTGCCAGCAGTTTTGCTCAGGGCCTCTCCCAGTACTTC
-,TRBJ2-3,TRBV7-9,-,CASSLEFFEDTDTQYF,TGTGCCAGCAGCTTAGAGTTCTTTGAGGACACAGATACGCAGTATTTT
TRBD1,TRBJ1-5,TRBV7-2,few,CASSLWGQGISNQPQHF,TGTGCCAGCAGCTTATGGGGACAGGGTATTAGCAATCAGCCCCAGCATTTT
TRBD2,TRBJ2-5,TRBV7-2,-,CASSYLAGGETRYF,TGTGCCAGCAGCTATCTAGCGGGAGGAGAGACCCGGTACTTC
-,TRBJ2-2,TRBV6-1,-,CASRRESFAGELFF,TGTGCCAGCAGGAGGGAGAGTTTCGCCGGGGAGCTGTTTTTT
TRBD2,TRBJ2-1,TRBV20-1,few,CSARVFSGGAYNEQFF,TGCAGTGCTAGAGTTTTCAGCGGGGGGGCTTACAATGAGCAGTTCTTC
-,TRBJ2-7,TRBV20-1,-,CSAKRQEAYEQYF,TGCAGTGCCAAGAGACAGGAGGCCTACGAGCAGTACTTC
-,TRBJ2-5,TRBV11-2,-,CASTTTASHQETQYF,TGTGCCAGCACCACCACGGCCAGCCATCAAGAGACCCAGTACTTC
TRBD1,TRBJ2-7,TRBV6-5,-,CASSLNRDSVFYEQYF,TGTGCCAGCAGTTTAAACCGGGACAGCGTCTTCTACGAGCAGTACTTC
-,TRBJ2-2,TRBV3-1,-,CASSWGLTGELFF,TGTGCCAGCAGCTGGGGACTCACCGGGGAGCTGTTTTTT
TRBD1,TRBJ2-2,TRBV20-1,-,CSARRTGAPGGGELFF,TGCAGTGCTAGAAGGACAGGGGCGCCCGGGGGCGGGGAGCTGTTTTTT
-,TRBJ2-5,TRBV29-1,-,CSVVVQETQYF,TGCAGCGTCGTGGTTCAAGAGACCCAGTACTTC
-,TRBJ2-7,TRBV10-3,few,CAIRGIYEQYF,TGTGCCATCAGGGGGATCTACGAGCAGTACTTC
-,TRBJ1-3,TRBV5-1,few,CASSNNGMPGNTIYF,TGCGCCAGCAGCAACAACGGGATGCCTGGAAACACCATATATTTT
TRBD2,TRBJ2-2,TRBV6-5,-,CASSFPASGGGGGELFF,TGTGCCAGCAGTTTCCCCGCTAGCGGGGGGGGTGGCGGGGAGCTGTTTTTT
-,TRBJ2-2,TRBV4-3,few,CASSQDRGSLNTGELFF,TGCGCCAGCAGCCAAGACAGGGGATCCTTGAACACCGGGGAGCTGTTTTTT
TRBD2,TRBJ2-5,TRBV29-1,few,CSVERLAGETQYF,TGCAGCGTTGAAAGGCTAGCGGGAGAGACCCAGTACTTC
TRBD2,TRBJ2-7,TRBV5-1,few,CASSDRTSGGEQYF,TGCGCCAGCAGCGACCGGACTAGCGGGGGGGAGCAGTACTTC
TRBD2,TRBJ2-1,TRBV3-1,-,CASSQVSGGFYNEQFF,TGTGCCAGCAGCCAAGTTAGCGGGGGATTTTACAATGAGCAGTTCTTC
TRBD1,TRBJ1-1,TRBV28,-,CASIDRGYTEAFF,TGTGCCAGCATCGACAGGGGTTACACTGAAGCTTTCTTT
-,TRBJ2-7,TRBV25-1,many,CASSEYSGLSSYEQYF,TGTGCCAGCAGTGAATACTCAGGGCTGAGCTCCTACGAGCAGTACTTC
TRBD1,TRBJ2-7,TRBV10-3,-,CALGDRANYEQYF,TGTGCCCTAGGGGACAGGGCGAACTACGAGCAGTACTTC
-,TRBJ1-2,TRBV30,-,CAWSGPNYGYTF,TGTGCCTGGAGCGGTCCTAACTATGGCTACACCTTC
-,TRBJ1-2,TRBV12-3/TRBV12-4,few,CASTPTGNYGYTF,TGTGCCAGCACCCCGACCGGGAACTATGGCTACACCTTC
TRBD1,TRBJ1-3,TRBV6-5,few,CASSSTRQGAGNTIYF,TGTGCCAGCAGTTCCACACGACAGGGGGCTGGAAACACCATATATTTT
-,TRBJ2-3,TRBV4-1,-,CASSLTGVADTQYF,TGCGCCAGCAGCCTCACCGGAGTGGCAGATACGCAGTATTTT
TRBD2,TRBJ2-3,TRBV4-2,-,CASSQRTSGGLTYTDTQYF,TGTGCCAGCAGCCAACGAACTAGCGGGGGCTTAACTTACACAGATACGCAGTATTTT
-,TRBJ1-3,TRBV3-1,-,CASSQGLGGSGNTIYF,TGTGCCAGCAGCCAAGGCCTTGGGGGCTCTGGAAACACCATATATTTT
TRBD1,TRBJ2-7,TRBV4-2,-,CASSPTGTGGKNYEQYF,TGTGCCAGCAGCCCCACCGGGACAGGGGGCAAGAACTACGAGCAGTACTTC
-,TRBJ2-3,TRBV7-2,-,CASSLLGSVSTDTQYF,TGTGCCAGCAGCTTACTAGGGTCGGTCAGCACAGATACGCAGTATTTT
TRBD1,TRBJ2-1,TRBV20-1,few,CSARKTGVGSYNEQFF,TGCAGTGCTAGAAAGACAGGGGTTGGCTCCTACAATGAGCAGTTCTTC
-,TRBJ2-7,TRBV20-1,many,CSARAGAYEQYF,TGCAGTGCTAGAGCGGGAGCCTACGAGCAGTACTTC
-,TRBJ1-2,TRBV14,-,CASRKGGDNYGYTF,TGTGCCAGCAGGAAGGGGGGAGACAACTATGGCTACACCTTC
TRBD1,TRBJ1-1,TRBV3-1,-,CASSQGQGLNTEAFF,TGTGCCAGCAGCCAAGGACAGGGCTTGAACACTGAAGCTTTCTTT
-,TRBJ1-1,TRBV14,many,CASSSQGGTEAFF,TGTGCCAGCAGCTCCCAGGGTGGCACTGAAGCTTTCTTT
TRBD1,TRBJ1-5,TRBV12-3/TRBV12-4,few,CASSPGTGGTQPQHF,TGTGCCAGCAGCCCGGGGACAGGGGGCACTCAGCCCCAGCATTTT
-,TRBJ1-2,TRBV7-2,few,CASGLQGHYGYTF,TGTGCCTCTGGCCTGCAGGGCCACTATGGCTACACCTTC
-,TRBJ1-3,TRBV20-1,many,CSARATLDTGYFNTIYF,TGCAGTGCTAGAGCAACTCTAGACACAGGGTACTTCAACACCATATATTTT
-,TRBJ1-2,TRBV5-1,few,CASRPGLHLAYGYTF,TGCGCCAGCAGACCGGGCCTACACTTGGCCTATGGCTACACTTTC
TRBD2,TRBJ2-7,TRBV5-1,-,CASSLEGTSGSFSYEQYF,TGCGCCAGCAGCTTGGAGGGGACTAGCGGGAGTTTTTCCTACGAGCAGTACTTC
-,TRBJ2-7,TRBV6-2/TRBV6-3,few,CASRPLSGEQYF,TGTGCCAGCAGACCCTTGTCGGGCGAGCAGTACTTC
-,TRBJ2-7,TRBV5-5,few,CASSLRGAPYEQYF,TGTGCCAGCAGCTTAAGAGGCGCCCCCTACGAGCAGTACTTC
TRBD2,TRBJ2-1,TRBV5-1,-,CASSDKAGGRSYNEQFF,TGCGCCAGCAGCGATAAAGCGGGGGGGCGTAGCTACAATGAGCAGTTCTTC
-,TRBJ2-3,TRBV29-1,many,CSVGTASTDTQYF,TGCAGCGTTGGGACGGCTAGCACAGATACGCAGTATTTT
-,TRBJ2-3,TRBV7-2,-,CASSLWTVTDTQYF,TGTGCCAGCAGCTTGTGGACTGTTACAGATACGCAGTATTTT
-,TRBJ2-7,TRBV11-2,-,CASSPGRGKNYEQYF,TGTGCCAGCAGCCCCGGTAGGGGTAAGAACTACGAGCAGTACTTC
-,TRBJ1-1,TRBV12-3/TRBV12-4,few,CASSLEGLGEAFF,TGTGCCAGCAGTTTGGAGGGGCTCGGAGAAGCTTTCTTT
TRBD2,TRBJ2-7,TRBV3-1,few,CASSRAVAGVYEQYF,TGTGCCAGCAGCCGGGCCGTAGCGGGAGTTTACGAGCAGTACTTC
-,TRBJ2-3,TRBV6-1,few,CASSENRPTDTQYF,TGTGCCAGCAGTGAAAACAGGCCCACAGATACGCAGTATTTT
-,TRBJ2-7,TRBV20-1,once,CSARDPRARVHEQYF,TGCAGTGCTAGAGATCCGAGGGCCAGGGTCCACGAGCAGTACTTC
TRBD1,TRBJ2-7,TRBV5-1,few,CASSGGQGFEQYF,TGCGCCAGCAGCGGTGGACAGGGTTTCGAGCAGTACTTC
-,TRBJ1-1,TRBV2,-,CASNQGYTEAFF,TGTGCCAGCAATCAGGGGTACACTGAAGCTTTCTTT